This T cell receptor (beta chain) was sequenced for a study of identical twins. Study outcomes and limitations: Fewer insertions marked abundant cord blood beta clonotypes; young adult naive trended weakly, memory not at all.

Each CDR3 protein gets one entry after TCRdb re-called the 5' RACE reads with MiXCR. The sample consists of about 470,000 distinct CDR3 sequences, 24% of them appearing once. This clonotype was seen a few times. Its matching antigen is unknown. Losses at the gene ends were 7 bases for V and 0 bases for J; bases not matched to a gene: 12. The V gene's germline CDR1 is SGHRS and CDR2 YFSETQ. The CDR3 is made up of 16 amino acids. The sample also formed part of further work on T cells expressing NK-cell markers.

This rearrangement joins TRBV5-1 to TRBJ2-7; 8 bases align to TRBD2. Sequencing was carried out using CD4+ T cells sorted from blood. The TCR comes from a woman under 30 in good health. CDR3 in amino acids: CASGPSGWPSSYEQYF. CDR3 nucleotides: TGCGCCAGCGGTCCTAGCGGGTGGCCCAGCTCCTACGAGCAGTACTTC.